The rows below give T cell receptor beta chains drawn from one sample of a study of OX40 agonist ivuxolimab in advanced cancers. The table came from immunoSEQ multiplex PCR; TCRdb's copy has only in-frame clones and leaves some out. The sample carries approximately 70,000 clones, almost 90% recorded once. The material sequenced was CD4+ or CD8+ T cells sorted from blood, taken in a trial of the OX40 agonist ivuxolimab. These receptors came from an adult with an advanced solid tumor such as melanoma, head and neck, liver or kidney cancer. CDR3s include the opening cysteine and the closing phenylalanine or tryptophan. D genes are given only for firm matches. For some rows the clone size is stated as once, few or many, or as a class when expanded; others skip it.

abundance: NA
j_gene: TRBJ1-1
d_gene: NA
v_gene: TRBV7-2
CDR3nt: TGTGCCAGCAGCTCCGTATCGGACACTGAAGCTTTCTTT
CDR3aa: CASSSVSDTEAFF

abundance: medium-sized
j_gene: TRBJ1-1
d_gene: TRBD1
v_gene: TRBV7-3
CDR3nt: TGTGCCAGCAGTCAGGGGGCGAGGACTGAAGCTTTCTTT
CDR3aa: CASSQGARTEAFF

abundance: NA
j_gene: TRBJ2-2
d_gene: NA
v_gene: TRBV6-6
CDR3nt: TGTGCCAGCAGTTACTTGGGACCGAACACCGGGGAGCTGTTTTTT
CDR3aa: CASSYLGPNTGELFF

abundance: NA
j_gene: TRBJ1-5
d_gene: NA
v_gene: TRBV19
CDR3nt: TGTGCCAGTAGTAAGGATTTAGGATTGGGCAATCAGCCCCAGCATTTT
CDR3aa: CASSKDLGLGNQPQHF

abundance: NA
j_gene: TRBJ1-1
d_gene: NA
v_gene: TRBV5-1
CDR3nt: TGCGCCAGCAGGCCCACAGGAATGAACACTGAAGCTTTCTTT
CDR3aa: CASRPTGMNTEAFF

abundance: NA
j_gene: TRBJ1-2
d_gene: TRBD1
v_gene: TRBV10-1
CDR3nt: TGCGCCAGCAGTGAGACAGGGGGCGGCGGCTACACCTTC
CDR3aa: CASSETGGGGYTF

abundance: once
j_gene: TRBJ1-2
d_gene: NA
v_gene: TRBV7-2
CDR3nt: TGTGCCAGCAGCTTGAATGACAGAGACTACACCTTC
CDR3aa: CASSLNDRDYTF

abundance: once
j_gene: TRBJ2-5
d_gene: TRBD2
v_gene: TRBV19
CDR3nt: TGTGCCAGTAGTGCCCATAAAGCTAGCGGACAAGAGACCCAGTACTTC
CDR3aa: CASSAHKASGQETQYF

abundance: NA
j_gene: TRBJ1-2
d_gene: NA
v_gene: TRBV4-1
CDR3nt: TGCGCCAGCAGCCAAACTGGCCGGGATGGCTACACCTTC
CDR3aa: CASSQTGRDGYTF

abundance: NA
j_gene: TRBJ2-3
d_gene: NA
v_gene: TRBV7-2
CDR3nt: TGTGCCAGCAGCTCGCTGGGCACAGATACGCAGTATTTT
CDR3aa: CASSSLGTDTQYF

abundance: NA
j_gene: TRBJ2-2
d_gene: NA
v_gene: TRBV7-3
CDR3nt: TGTGCCAGCAGCTTAACGGGGGAGCTGTTTTTT
CDR3aa: CASSLTGELFF

abundance: NA
j_gene: TRBJ1-6
d_gene: TRBD1
v_gene: TRBV5-1
CDR3nt: TGCGCCAGCAGTTTTTCGGGACAGCCGAAGGGCTCACCCCTCCACTTT
CDR3aa: CASSFSGQPKGSPLHF

abundance: NA
j_gene: TRBJ2-3
d_gene: TRBD2
v_gene: TRBV19
CDR3nt: TGTGCGACTAGCGGGTACCAAAGCACAGATACGCAGTATTTT
CDR3aa: CATSGYQSTDTQYF

abundance: NA
j_gene: TRBJ1-2
d_gene: TRBD1
v_gene: TRBV6-5
CDR3nt: TGTGCCAGCAGTTACTCGCAACAGGGGATTGATGGCTACACCTTC
CDR3aa: CASSYSQQGIDGYTF

abundance: once
j_gene: TRBJ1-4
d_gene: NA
v_gene: TRBV5-6
CDR3nt: TGTGCCAGCAGCTTGGGTGGAGGGAATAATGAAAAACTGTTTTTT
CDR3aa: CASSLGGGNNEKLFF

abundance: NA
j_gene: TRBJ2-3
d_gene: NA
v_gene: TRBV28
CDR3nt: TGTGCCAGCAGTTCGCCCACCACGAGTACGCAGTATTTT
CDR3aa: CASSSPTTSTQYF

abundance: NA
j_gene: TRBJ1-2
d_gene: TRBD1
v_gene: TRBV28
CDR3nt: TGTGCCAGCACTCCGGGACAGGCCCTCTATGGCTACACCTTC
CDR3aa: CASTPGQALYGYTF

abundance: NA
j_gene: TRBJ1-3
d_gene: NA
v_gene: TRBV19
CDR3nt: TGTGCCAGTACCATTGGACAAAGCTCTGGAAACACCATATATTTT
CDR3aa: CASTIGQSSGNTIYF

abundance: NA
j_gene: TRBJ2-5
d_gene: NA
v_gene: TRBV18
CDR3nt: TGTGCCAGCTCACCACGGGCAGGGAACCAAGAGACCCAGTACTTC
CDR3aa: CASSPRAGNQETQYF

abundance: NA
j_gene: TRBJ2-3
d_gene: TRBD2
v_gene: TRBV28
CDR3nt: TGTGCCAGCAGTTCAATAGCGGGAGCAACCACAGATACGCAGTATTTT
CDR3aa: CASSSIAGATTDTQYF

abundance: NA
j_gene: TRBJ1-5
d_gene: NA
v_gene: TRBV28
CDR3nt: TGTGCCAGCTCCTCAATTGGGCAGCCCCAGCATTTT
CDR3aa: CASSSIGQPQHF

abundance: NA
j_gene: TRBJ2-7
d_gene: NA
v_gene: TRBV6-5
CDR3nt: TGTGCCAGCAGGAGCCCAGGGGTCCACGAGCAGTACTTC
CDR3aa: CASRSPGVHEQYF

abundance: NA
j_gene: TRBJ2-7
d_gene: TRBD2
v_gene: TRBV7-3
CDR3nt: TGTGCCAGCAGCCCATTGAGCGGGGGCCTCTCCTACGAGCAGTACTTC
CDR3aa: CASSPLSGGLSYEQYF

abundance: NA
j_gene: TRBJ2-1
d_gene: TRBD2
v_gene: TRBV27
CDR3nt: TGTGCCAGCAGTCGGACTAGTGTTTTCGGTGGTGAGCAGTTCTTC
CDR3aa: CASSRTSVFGGEQFF

abundance: NA
j_gene: TRBJ2-5
d_gene: TRBD2
v_gene: TRBV7-2
CDR3nt: TGTGCCAGCAGCTCCGGCGCTAGCGGGTACCAAGAGACCCAGTACTTC
CDR3aa: CASSSGASGYQETQYF

abundance: NA
j_gene: TRBJ2-5
d_gene: TRBD2
v_gene: TRBV2
CDR3nt: TGTGCCAGCAGTGAAGCGGGTGCGGGAGGCGGGGAGACCCAGTACTTC
CDR3aa: CASSEAGAGGGETQYF

abundance: few
j_gene: TRBJ2-7
d_gene: NA
v_gene: TRBV18
CDR3nt: TGTGCCAGCTCACCAGGGCGTGATGAGCAGTACTTC
CDR3aa: CASSPGRDEQYF

abundance: NA
j_gene: TRBJ1-1
d_gene: NA
v_gene: TRBV10-1
CDR3nt: TGCGCCAGCAGTGAGTCCCCGAACACTGAAGCTTTCTTT
CDR3aa: CASSESPNTEAFF

abundance: NA
j_gene: TRBJ2-7
d_gene: NA
v_gene: TRBV11-2
CDR3nt: TGTGCCAGCAGCTCGGCCGCTACAGGGCAAGAGCAGTACTTC
CDR3aa: CASSSAATGQEQYF

abundance: NA
j_gene: TRBJ1-1
d_gene: NA
v_gene: TRBV11-1
CDR3nt: TGTGCCAGCAGCTTAGTGGGGGCCACTGAAGCTTTCTTT
CDR3aa: CASSLVGATEAFF

abundance: NA
j_gene: TRBJ2-3
d_gene: NA
v_gene: TRBV10-2
CDR3nt: TGCGCCAGCAGTGAGTCGGCGGTGGGCACAGATACGCAGTATTTT
CDR3aa: CASSESAVGTDTQYF

abundance: NA
j_gene: TRBJ1-1
d_gene: NA
v_gene: TRBV30
CDR3nt: TGTGCCTGGAGTAAGCGGATGGGGGACACTGAAGCTTTCTTT
CDR3aa: CAWSKRMGDTEAFF

abundance: NA
j_gene: TRBJ2-2
d_gene: NA
v_gene: TRBV28
CDR3nt: TGTGCCAGCAGTTTCGTCAAGGGATCGAACACCGGGGAGCTGTTTTTT
CDR3aa: CASSFVKGSNTGELFF

abundance: NA
j_gene: TRBJ2-7
d_gene: NA
v_gene: TRBV6-6
CDR3nt: TGTGCCAGCAGTTACTCTGGTCCCCAGCTCTCCTACGAGCAGTACTTC
CDR3aa: CASSYSGPQLSYEQYF

abundance: NA
j_gene: TRBJ1-6
d_gene: NA
v_gene: TRBV28
CDR3nt: TGTGCCTCGCAACAGGGAATCAATTCACCCCTCCACTTT
CDR3aa: CASQQGINSPLHF

abundance: once
j_gene: TRBJ2-5
d_gene: TRBD2
v_gene: TRBV5-1
CDR3nt: TGCGCCAGCAGCTTGGGGGTAGCGGGGGTCCTTGAACAAGAGACCCAGTACTTC
CDR3aa: CASSLGVAGVLEQETQYF

abundance: NA
j_gene: TRBJ1-6
d_gene: NA
v_gene: TRBV2
CDR3nt: TGTGCCAGCAGTACAGGAAGCTCCTATAATTCACCCCTCCACTTT
CDR3aa: CASSTGSSYNSPLHF

abundance: NA
j_gene: TRBJ2-3
d_gene: NA
v_gene: TRBV28
CDR3nt: TGTGCCAGCAGTCTAAGGACCGGTTCGGGTACGCAGTATTTT
CDR3aa: CASSLRTGSGTQYF

abundance: NA
j_gene: TRBJ2-3
d_gene: NA
v_gene: TRBV7-9
CDR3nt: TGTGCCAGCAGCTTAGTTGGCCTCACAGATACGCAGTATTTT
CDR3aa: CASSLVGLTDTQYF

abundance: once
j_gene: TRBJ1-5
d_gene: NA
v_gene: TRBV2
CDR3nt: TGTGCCAGCAGTGACGACAGAAATGGCCAGCCCCAGCATTTT
CDR3aa: CASSDDRNGQPQHF

abundance: NA
j_gene: TRBJ2-7
d_gene: NA
v_gene: TRBV5-1
CDR3nt: TGCGCCAGCAGCTTTACCGGGACACCCTACGAGCAGTACTTC
CDR3aa: CASSFTGTPYEQYF

abundance: NA
j_gene: TRBJ2-5
d_gene: NA
v_gene: TRBV5-4
CDR3nt: TGTGCCAGCAGCTCTAAGTATCAAGAGACCCAGTACTTC
CDR3aa: CASSSKYQETQYF

abundance: NA
j_gene: TRBJ2-3
d_gene: NA
v_gene: TRBV2
CDR3nt: TGTGCCAGCGACTCTAGCACAGATACGCAGTATTTT
CDR3aa: CASDSSTDTQYF

abundance: once
j_gene: TRBJ2-2
d_gene: TRBD2
v_gene: TRBV5-1
CDR3nt: TGCGCCAGCTCAGGTAGCGGGACTGGCGGGGAGCTGTTTTTT
CDR3aa: CASSGSGTGGELFF

abundance: NA
j_gene: TRBJ2-7
d_gene: TRBD2
v_gene: TRBV7-9
CDR3nt: TGTGCCAGCAGCTTTAGCGGGTCGAGCTCCTACGAGCAGTACTTC
CDR3aa: CASSFSGSSSYEQYF

abundance: NA
j_gene: TRBJ1-1
d_gene: NA
v_gene: TRBV6-1
CDR3nt: TGTGCCAGCAGTGTAGCCCCGAACACTGAAGCTTTCTTT
CDR3aa: CASSVAPNTEAFF

abundance: NA
j_gene: TRBJ2-3
d_gene: TRBD2
v_gene: TRBV7-2
CDR3nt: TGTGCCAGCAGCATGGGACTAGCGGTGGATACGCAGTATTTT
CDR3aa: CASSMGLAVDTQYF

abundance: NA
j_gene: TRBJ2-1
d_gene: NA
v_gene: TRBV6-6
CDR3nt: TGTGCCAGCAGCTTGACCGGGAATGAGCAGTTCTTC
CDR3aa: CASSLTGNEQFF

abundance: NA
j_gene: TRBJ1-1
d_gene: NA
v_gene: TRBV19
CDR3nt: TGTGCCAGTAACCCCGAGGGGAGCACTGAAGCTTTCTTT
CDR3aa: CASNPEGSTEAFF

abundance: once
j_gene: TRBJ2-1
d_gene: TRBD1
v_gene: TRBV2
CDR3nt: TGTGCCAGCAAGGGACAGAACAATGAGCAGTTCTTC
CDR3aa: CASKGQNNEQFF

abundance: NA
j_gene: TRBJ2-7
d_gene: NA
v_gene: TRBV5-1
CDR3nt: TGCGCCAGCAGGTTTAGTAGCTCCTACGAGCAGTACTTC
CDR3aa: CASRFSSSYEQYF

abundance: NA
j_gene: TRBJ1-3
d_gene: TRBD1
v_gene: TRBV9
CDR3nt: TGTGCCAGCAGCGTAGAAAGGGGGCTGGGTGGAAACACCATATATTTT
CDR3aa: CASSVERGLGGNTIYF

abundance: NA
j_gene: TRBJ2-7
d_gene: NA
v_gene: TRBV7-2
CDR3nt: TGTGCCAGCAGCCCCCAAGGGGGGTCCTACGAGCAGTACTTC
CDR3aa: CASSPQGGSYEQYF

abundance: NA
j_gene: TRBJ1-2
d_gene: NA
v_gene: TRBV29-1
CDR3nt: TGCAGCGTTGTGCGACAGGACCTTAACTATGGCTACACCTTC
CDR3aa: CSVVRQDLNYGYTF

abundance: NA
j_gene: TRBJ2-1
d_gene: TRBD1
v_gene: TRBV28
CDR3nt: TGTGCCAGCAGCCGGACAGGGGAGGTTGAGCAGTTCTTC
CDR3aa: CASSRTGEVEQFF

abundance: NA
j_gene: TRBJ1-4
d_gene: NA
v_gene: TRBV6-4
CDR3nt: TGTGCCAGCCGGGGAGGGGGGCTTAATGAAAAACTGTTTTTT
CDR3aa: CASRGGGLNEKLFF

abundance: NA
j_gene: TRBJ1-5
d_gene: TRBD1
v_gene: TRBV6-5
CDR3nt: TGTGCCAGCAGTGGACAGGGTGGAGGTCAGCCCCAGCATTTT
CDR3aa: CASSGQGGGQPQHF

abundance: NA
j_gene: TRBJ1-2
d_gene: NA
v_gene: TRBV25-1
CDR3nt: TGTGCCAGCAGGGACGACGGTAACTATGGCTACACCTTC
CDR3aa: CASRDDGNYGYTF

abundance: once
j_gene: TRBJ2-5
d_gene: TRBD2
v_gene: TRBV7-6
CDR3nt: TGTGCCAGCATAGGCGGGAGTGGGGAGACCCAGTACTTC
CDR3aa: CASIGGSGETQYF

abundance: NA
j_gene: TRBJ1-3
d_gene: NA
v_gene: TRBV28
CDR3nt: TGTGCCAGCAGTTCACCCGGGACCCGGGGAAACACCATATATTTT
CDR3aa: CASSSPGTRGNTIYF